These T cell receptor beta chains were read from a single sample in a study of T cells after yellow fever vaccination. Via MiXCR, TCRdb re-called the 5' RACE reads, giving one row per CDR3 protein. This sample has about 260,000 distinct CDR3 sequences, with around 13% found just once. The sample was CD4+ T cells sorted from PBMCs, taken 45 days after the yellow fever booster vaccination. Receptor source: a man aged 30 to 45 who received the YFV17D yellow fever vaccine. The CDR3 runs from the conserved cysteine through the conserved F or W. D genes are given only for firm matches. Some rows have no size entry. The others give once, few or many, or a class for an expanded clone.

j_call d_call v_call clone_size cdr3_nt cdr3_aa
TRBJ2-7 TRBD1 TRBV6-1 NA TGTGCCAGCGGAACGACAGGGATTACCTACGAGCAGTACTTC CASGTTGITYEQYF
TRBJ2-3 TRBD2 TRBV7-9 NA TGTGCCAGCAACACTACTAGCGGGAGGCTGGGAGATACGCAGTATTTT CASNTTSGRLGDTQYF
TRBJ2-2 TRBD1 TRBV18 few TGTGCCAGCTCACCACCCGGACAGGGGGCGAACACCGGGGAGCTGTTTTTT CASSPPGQGANTGELFF
TRBJ1-1 NA TRBV19 NA TGTGCCAGTAGTGTGACTGGCCAACCCACTGAAGCTTTCTTT CASSVTGQPTEAFF
TRBJ2-7 NA TRBV20-1 NA TGCAGTGCTAGAGAGATGGTGACAGGCCTTTACGAGCAGTACTTC CSAREMVTGLYEQYF
TRBJ2-5 TRBD2 TRBV11-2 few TGTGCCAGCAGTCGAACTAGCGGGAGCCCTACGTACCAAGAGACCCAGTACTTC CASSRTSGSPTYQETQYF
TRBJ1-4 NA TRBV10-3 few TGTGCCATCGCCGACCAGGAAAGAGAAAAACTGTTTTTT CAIADQEREKLFF
TRBJ2-7 TRBD2 TRBV20-1 NA TGCAGTGCTAGAGAATTAAGCGGGAGTTTGGGAGAGCAGTACTTC CSARELSGSLGEQYF
TRBJ1-2 NA TRBV4-3 NA TGCGCCAGCAGCCAAGATCCCGGGGCAAACGTCTATGGCTACACCTTC CASSQDPGANVYGYTF
TRBJ2-7 NA TRBV20-1 few TGCAGTGCTTCCGGGACAACCAACTACGAGCAGTACTTC CSASGTTNYEQYF
TRBJ2-3 TRBD2 TRBV5-1 NA TGCGCCAGCAGCTACCTAGCGGGAGACACAGATACGCAGTATTTT CASSYLAGDTDTQYF
TRBJ1-2 NA TRBV7-2 few TGTGCCAGCAGCTTGCAGCCAGGGACTCATAACTATGGCTACACCTTC CASSLQPGTHNYGYTF
TRBJ2-5 TRBD2 TRBV9 few TGTGCCAGCAGCGTAGTTCCCGGACTAGCGGGGGAGACCCAGTACTTC CASSVVPGLAGETQYF
TRBJ2-1 NA TRBV24-1 NA TGTGCCACCAGTGACCAACTGCAGGGGCTAGGGGACAATGAGCAGTTCTTC CATSDQLQGLGDNEQFF
TRBJ2-7 NA TRBV7-8 few TGTGCCAGCAGTCCCTTGGGCCCATTACGGGAGCAGTACTTC CASSPLGPLREQYF
TRBJ2-1 TRBD2 TRBV5-1 few TGCGCCAGCAGCTACCTAGCGGGGAACTCCTACAATGAGCAGTTCTTC CASSYLAGNSYNEQFF
TRBJ2-7 TRBD2 TRBV15 few TGTGCCACCAGCAAAACTAGCGGGAGGATCTACGAGCAGTACTTC CATSKTSGRIYEQYF
TRBJ2-3 TRBD2 TRBV7-2 NA TGTGCCGGAGGGACTAGCGGACGCACAGATACGCAGTATTTT CAGGTSGRTDTQYF
TRBJ2-6 NA TRBV7-8 few TGTGCCAGCAGCAAAGTGAGCTCTGGGGCCAACGTCCTGACTTTC CASSKVSSGANVLTF
TRBJ2-3 NA TRBV6-5 NA TGTGCCAGCCAAACTAACACAGATACGCAGTATTTT CASQTNTDTQYF
TRBJ2-1 NA TRBV20-1 NA TGCAGTGCTGCCGAGGACAACGACAATGAGCAGTTCTTC CSAAEDNDNEQFF
TRBJ2-7 TRBD1 TRBV25-1 NA TGTGCCAGCAGGGAAAACAGGGGATCCCTCGAGCAGTACTTC CASRENRGSLEQYF
TRBJ1-6 NA TRBV12-3/TRBV12-4 NA TGTGCCAGCTCCGTCGCTTTAGGAAATTCACCCCTCCACTTT CASSVALGNSPLHF
TRBJ2-2 NA TRBV7-2 NA TGTGCCAGCAGCCCTGGAGCGGGTATCACCGGGGAGCTGTTTTTT CASSPGAGITGELFF
TRBJ2-1 TRBD1 TRBV15 few TGTGCCACCAGCGGCCCAGGGGGCGAGTACTACAATGAGCAGTTCTTC CATSGPGGEYYNEQFF
TRBJ2-3 TRBD2 TRBV9 NA TGTGCCAGCAGCCAACTAGCGGGATCGGGGTATACGCAGTATTTT CASSQLAGSGYTQYF
TRBJ2-1 NA TRBV27 NA TGTGCCAGCAGTTTATACCGGGGCTCCTACAATGAGCAGTTCTTC CASSLYRGSYNEQFF
TRBJ2-7 NA TRBV5-1 few TGCGCCAGCAGCTTGGCCAGGGGCATTTCCTACGAGCAGTACTTC CASSLARGISYEQYF
TRBJ1-2 NA TRBV20-1 few TGCAGTGCTAGCCTGTCGGACTATGGCTACACCTTC CSASLSDYGYTF
TRBJ2-5 NA TRBV4-3 few TGCGCCAGCAGCCAAGATGTGAGAATCCAAGAGACCCAGTACTTC CASSQDVRIQETQYF
TRBJ2-3 TRBD2 TRBV7-2 many TGTGCCAGCAGCTCCCCAGCGGGGGATCCCACAGATACGCAGTATTTT CASSSPAGDPTDTQYF
TRBJ2-7 TRBD2 TRBV7-2 few TGTGCCAGCAGCCCCTGGACTAGCGGGGGCTACTACGAGCAGTACTTC CASSPWTSGGYYEQYF
TRBJ2-3 NA TRBV7-9 NA TGTGCCAGCAGCCTGACAGTGGATACGCAGTATTTT CASSLTVDTQYF
TRBJ2-7 TRBD2 TRBV27 few TGTGCCAGCCGTCGAAAAATAGCGGGAGATAGCTACGAGCAGTACTTC CASRRKIAGDSYEQYF
TRBJ2-6 TRBD1 TRBV20-1 few TGCAGTGCCAGTGGACAGGGAGCTGGGGCCAACGTCCTGACTTTC CSASGQGAGANVLTF
TRBJ2-2 TRBD2 TRBV7-8 few TGTGCCAGCAGCTTAGTATTTGTAGCGGGAGGGCCGGAGAGCGGGGAGCTGTTTTTT CASSLVFVAGGPESGELFF
TRBJ1-2 NA TRBV10-3 NA TGTGCCATCAGTGAACGAGGACGCCTCTATGATGGCTACACCTTC CAISERGRLYDGYTF
TRBJ2-7 NA TRBV30 few TGTGCCTGGAGTGGCCTGGGGCTCGACGAGCAGTACTTC CAWSGLGLDEQYF
TRBJ2-1 TRBD2 TRBV5-1 NA TGCGCCAGCAGGACGACTAGCAGGCCCTACAATGAGCAGTTCTTC CASRTTSRPYNEQFF
TRBJ1-2 NA TRBV29-1 few TGCAGCGCCGGGGGGGGGTCCCCTATATATGGCTACACCTTC CSAGGGSPIYGYTF
TRBJ2-7 NA TRBV5-5 NA TGTGCCAGCAGCCCCCGTGGGGGCTTTTACGAGCAGTACTTC CASSPRGGFYEQYF
TRBJ2-7 TRBD2 TRBV5-1 NA TGCGCCAGCAGCGTGGCTAGCGGGGGAGGCTACGAGCAGTACTTC CASSVASGGGYEQYF
TRBJ2-2 NA TRBV9 few TGTGCCAGCAGCGTAGCTCTATTTCCCGGGGAGCTGTTTTTT CASSVALFPGELFF
TRBJ1-4 NA TRBV7-8 few TGTGCCAGCAGCTTGATGGGCGAAAAACTGTTTTTT CASSLMGEKLFF
TRBJ2-2 NA TRBV3-1 NA TGTGCCAGCAGCCCCCAAGGCCCAACACGTTCCGGGGAGCTGTTTTTT CASSPQGPTRSGELFF
TRBJ2-1 TRBD2 TRBV4-3 NA TGCGCCAGCAGCCAAGATCTTTTACTAGCGGGACCCAATGAGCAGTTCTTC CASSQDLLLAGPNEQFF
TRBJ2-5 TRBD1 TRBV7-6 NA TGTGCCAGCAGCCCCAACAATCAGGGGGTAGAGACCCAGTACTTC CASSPNNQGVETQYF
TRBJ2-7 TRBD1 TRBV15 NA TGTGCCACCAGCAGAGCAGTGGGGACAGGGGCCTACGAGCAGTACTTC CATSRAVGTGAYEQYF